This entry describes one T cell receptor beta chain. A much larger clone sits a single nucleotide away, making a read error possible. This record belongs to a study of T cell repertoires in cytomegalovirus infection. Germline V gene sequence: CDR1 SGDLS, CDR2 YYNGEE. This CDR3 has 13 amino acids. V lost 7 bases, J lost 8 bases, and 16 bases lay in between. Using its own MiXCR run on the reads, TCRdb lists one record per CDR3 protein. The sample shows approximately 500,000 distinct CDR3 sequences, approximately 15% of them seen only once. Specimen: CD8+ T cells from PBMCs. The chain couples TRBV9 to TRBJ2-1; D may be TRBD2 (5 bases). The receptor's source is a human donor in good health (CMV status not recorded). Some clones in this sample may be carry-over from other donors' samples. CDR3 sequence (DNA): TGTGCCAGCCGCGCTCTACTAGATTATGAGCAGTTCTTC. Its translation is CASRALLDYEQFF.